This T cell receptor (beta chain) was sequenced during a study of T cells in Graves' hyperthyroidism and ophthalmopathy. Clinicians diagnosed patients from clinical symptoms, serum thyroxine and TRAb, thyroid ultrasound and orbital computed tomography. Study-level findings and limits: Ophthalmopathy and stable hyperthyroidism were told apart by a 13 V-J model. Appearing also in blood were most of the thyroid clonotypes expanded above 0.001.

Concerning this clonotype: Its antigen is unknown.

There were TCR beta CDR3 regions amplified from RNA transcripts. The TCR CDR3 first-round RT-PCR relied on the HTBI primer set. From the multiplex PCR reads, TCRdb called clonotypes with MiXCR, one entry per CDR3 protein. The table includes 550,000 to 800,000 distinct CDR3 sequences, 15% to 20% detected once. Sequenced material: blood. The clonotype was recovered from a man aged 50-60 years with Graves' hyperthyroidism.

CDR3 DNA: TGTGCCAGCAGTACCCCGTGGACCGGCGGCACTGAAGCTTTCTTT. Protein sequence: CASSTPWTGGTEAFF. J is TRBJ1-1 and V is TRBV2; D is unclear. Trimming left V 5 bases short and J 4 bases short, with 17 bases between. This CDR3 contains 15 residues. CDR1 and CDR2 (germline): SNHLY, FYNNEI.